This T cell receptor (beta chain) was identified during a study of cytomegalovirus exposure and HLA in healthy donors. In regard to this clone: Its antigen is not known.

The CDR3 has 14 amino acids. Germline CDR1 SGHRS, CDR2 YFSETQ. With 4 bases clipped from V and 2 bases from J, the junction kept 4 bases outside the gene matches. PCR used 60 Vbeta primers and 13 Jbeta primers. The protocol was immunoSEQ multiplex PCR, while the TCRdb copy is restricted to in-frame clones and leaves out a portion. The sample shows about 200,000 clones, less than 90% of them seen only once. Overall study findings and caveats: Later work found that TCR association rates differed between HLA loci; DRB1 had the most and HLA-C the fewest. Researchers reported that a few CMV-associated chains were confirmed in vitro as CMV antigen-specific. Rare TCR sequences dominated, though some public TCRs recurred in many donors. Using a false discovery rate of 0.05, a later analysis showed that 15,000 to 20,000 TCR beta sequences were associated with HLA alleles.

Input material: PBMCs. The clonotype was recovered from a woman aged 25 to 39 in good health and CMV-seronegative. The rearrangement joins TRBV5-1 to TRBJ2-3; 7 bases line up with TRBD1. This chain's CDR3 is CASSEGQDTDTQYF. The CDR3 bases are TGCGCCAGCAGCGAAGGACAGGACACAGATACGCAGTATTTT.